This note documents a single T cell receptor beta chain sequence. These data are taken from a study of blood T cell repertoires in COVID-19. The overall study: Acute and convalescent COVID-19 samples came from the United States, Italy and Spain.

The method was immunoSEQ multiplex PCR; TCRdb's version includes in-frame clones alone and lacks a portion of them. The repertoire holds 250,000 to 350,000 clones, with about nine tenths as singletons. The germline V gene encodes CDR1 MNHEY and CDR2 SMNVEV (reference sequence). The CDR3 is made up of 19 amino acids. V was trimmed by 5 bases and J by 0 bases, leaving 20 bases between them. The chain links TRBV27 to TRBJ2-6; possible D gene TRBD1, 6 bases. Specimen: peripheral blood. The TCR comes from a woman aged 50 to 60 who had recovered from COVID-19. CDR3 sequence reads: CASSMSNRAAYSGANVLTF. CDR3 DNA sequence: TGTGCCAGCAGTATGTCCAACAGGGCTGCCTACTCTGGGGCCAACGTCCTGACTTTC.